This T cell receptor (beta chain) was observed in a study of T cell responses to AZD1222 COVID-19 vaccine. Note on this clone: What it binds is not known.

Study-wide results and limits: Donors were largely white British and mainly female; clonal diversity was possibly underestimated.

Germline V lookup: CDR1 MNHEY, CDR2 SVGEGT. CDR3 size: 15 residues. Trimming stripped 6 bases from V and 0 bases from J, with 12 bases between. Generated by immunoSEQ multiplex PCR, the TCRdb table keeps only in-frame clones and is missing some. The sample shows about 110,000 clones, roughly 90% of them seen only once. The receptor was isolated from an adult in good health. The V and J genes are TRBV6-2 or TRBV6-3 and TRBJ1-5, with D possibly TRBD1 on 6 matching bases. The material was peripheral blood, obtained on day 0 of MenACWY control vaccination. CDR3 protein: CASSRRGYSNQPQHF. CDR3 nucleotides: TGTGCCAGCAGCCGCAGGGGTTATAGCAATCAGCCCCAGCATTTT.